The entry below describes one T cell receptor (beta chain). Its antigen is still unknown. The junction differs from germline at one of its ends, possibly a read error. The germline V gene encodes CDR1 MGHRA and CDR2 YSYEKL. The length of the CDR3 is 15 residues. TCRdb's copy holds only in-frame clones and misses some; the assay was immunoSEQ multiplex PCR. This sample yields about 30,000 clones, of which less than 90% are seen a single time; roughly 0.7% belongs to the top ten. This entry belongs to a study of T cells in narcolepsy. Findings of the study overall: Autoreactive clonotypes reportedly recurred in blood of same and different patients, not controls.

The J gene is TRBJ2-7, the V gene TRBV4-1; TRBD1 aligns across 8 bases. The sample taken for sequencing was memory (CD45RA-) CD4+ T cells from blood. The sequence was collected from a human donor in good health. The CDR3 loop reads CASSDSGTGSNEQYF. The CDR3 nucleotides are TGCGCCAGCAGTGACTCCGGGACAGGCTCCAACGAGCAGTACTTC.